This T cell receptor beta chain was retrieved from a study of OX40 agonist ivuxolimab in advanced cancers. As for the study more broadly: Ivuxolimab was an agonistic, fully human IgG2 monoclonal antibody directed against OX40 (CD134), a costimulatory receptor. Intravenous ivuxolimab was administered to patients every 2 weeks at six dose levels: 0.01, 0.1, 0.3, 1.5, 3 and 10 mg/kg. Of the approximately 50 dose-escalation patients, hepatocellular carcinoma was present in around 20, melanoma in approximately 15, renal cell carcinoma in 9 and head and neck cancer in 9. Peripheral TCRbeta sequencing was intended to test whether TCR sequence diversity was altered and clonal T-cell expansion was caused by ivuxolimab. Prior anti-PD-1, anti-PD-L1 or anti-CTLA-4 therapy was permitted, and less than 45% of dose-escalation patients had received checkpoint inhibitors. The paper describes the monotherapy dose-escalation part (N of about 52 patients) of the phase I trial of ivuxolimab. Three dose-escalation patients achieved partial responses, one with hepatocellular carcinoma and two with cutaneous melanoma. The dose-escalation cohort was 82.7% male with a mean age of roughly 62 years, ranging from roughly 23 to 90.

A distance of 9 bases separates the germline ends of V and J, which lose 0 bases and 3 bases respectively. Reading from cysteine to phenylalanine, the CDR3 counts 14 amino acids. CDR3 DNA only is kept here, 42 bases in frame from base 1. The germline V gene supplies CDR1 SNHLY and CDR2 FYNNEI. For sequencing of the TCRbeta CDR3 region, genomic DNA was extracted from the sorted cells. The immunoSEQ Assay was used for sequencing of TCRbeta CDR3 regions. The clones in this table, taken by TCRdb from immuneACCESS, are in-frame only. Not every clone is retained; where verified, under half of the shortfall comes from an unresolved V gene, and the cause of the rest is unknown. A total of about 35,000 clones appear in this sample, 92% of them only once. Of the sample, roughly a fifth is held by the ten largest clones. The trial excluded patients who had a history of autoimmune disease or were on systemic immunosuppression. Peripheral blood for TCR sequencing was drawn from every dose cohort at baseline, at cycle 4 day 1 and at cycle 7 day 1. Samples were obtained from an open-label, multicenter, first-in-human phase I dose-escalation trial of ivuxolimab. Adults with locally advanced or metastatic melanoma, renal cell, hepatocellular, or head and neck squamous cell carcinoma were enrolled in the trial. CD4+ and CD8+ T cells were sorted separately from peripheral blood before TCR sequencing.

Broad study findings and their caveats: At doses of 0.1 to 3.0 mg/kg, clonal expansion of both CD4+ and CD8+ blood T cells was observed from baseline to week 6. In the 0.1-3.0 mg/kg groups, partial responders had among the lowest normalized peripheral clonal expansion, particularly in CD8+ T cells. The antigen specificity of the clonally expanded peripheral T cells was not determined. After ivuxolimab, expanded clones were on average more numerous among CD8+ T cells than among CD4+ T cells. Low levels of normalized T-cell clonal expansion were also seen in some patients who did not respond.

Of note for this clone: This receptor's antigen is unknown. No qualities accompany the bases; no much larger clone lies one base away.

This specimen consisted of CD4+ or CD8+ T cells sorted from blood, obtained in a trial of the OX40 agonist ivuxolimab. The chain employs TRBV2 and TRBJ2-7, with a tentative D gene TRBD1 over 5 matching bases. The receptor comes from an adult with an advanced solid tumor such as melanoma, head and neck, liver or kidney cancer. The encoded CDR3 is CASSEARQGYEQYF. The DNA is as follows: TGTGCCAGCAGTGAAGCGCGCCAGGGCTACGAGCAGTACTTC.